This T cell receptor beta chain was documented in a study of shared clonotypes between healthy human individuals. Study background: Donors were a couple of women and three men aged 18 to 49.

This clone is a singleton in its sample. Per the authors' pipeline: Without quality scores, immunoSEQ junctional reads could not be filtered like full-length reads. Repertoires were generated with immunoSEQ multiplex PCR, while TCRdb's copy carries only in-frame clones and drops some. From that table come the V and J calls and clone size; the DNA was used to work out D and trimming. The sample comprises hundreds of thousands of clones, less than 80% of which are singletons, and approximately 2% rests with the top ten. The CDR3 covers 11 residues. CDR1 and CDR2 (germline): MNHNS, SASEGT. With 10 bases removed from V and 7 bases from J, the gap between germline ends came to 11 bases.

The sample was memory CD4+ T cells sorted from blood. Subset: CD45RA-negative fraction. The chain uses TRBV6-1 and TRBJ2-1, with D tentatively TRBD2 (5 bases). The sequence was obtained from a woman aged 30 to 39 in good health. In nucleotides, the CDR3 is TGTGCCACCGGGTGGGAGAATGAGCAGTTCTTC. This sequence encodes CATGWENEQFF.